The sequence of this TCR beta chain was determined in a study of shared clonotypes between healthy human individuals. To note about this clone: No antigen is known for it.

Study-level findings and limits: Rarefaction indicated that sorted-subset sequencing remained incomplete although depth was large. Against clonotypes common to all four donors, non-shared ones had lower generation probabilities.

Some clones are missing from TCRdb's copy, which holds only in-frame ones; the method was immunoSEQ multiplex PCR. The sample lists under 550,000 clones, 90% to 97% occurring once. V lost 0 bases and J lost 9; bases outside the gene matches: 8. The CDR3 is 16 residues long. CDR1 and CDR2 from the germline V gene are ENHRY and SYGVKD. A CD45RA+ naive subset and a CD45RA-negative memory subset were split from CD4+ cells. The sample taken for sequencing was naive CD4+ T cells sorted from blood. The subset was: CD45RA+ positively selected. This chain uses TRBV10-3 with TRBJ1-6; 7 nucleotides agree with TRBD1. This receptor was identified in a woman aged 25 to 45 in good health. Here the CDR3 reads CAISESETGISSPLHF. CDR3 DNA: TGTGCCATCAGTGAGTCCGAGACAGGGATTAGTTCACCCCTCCACTTT.